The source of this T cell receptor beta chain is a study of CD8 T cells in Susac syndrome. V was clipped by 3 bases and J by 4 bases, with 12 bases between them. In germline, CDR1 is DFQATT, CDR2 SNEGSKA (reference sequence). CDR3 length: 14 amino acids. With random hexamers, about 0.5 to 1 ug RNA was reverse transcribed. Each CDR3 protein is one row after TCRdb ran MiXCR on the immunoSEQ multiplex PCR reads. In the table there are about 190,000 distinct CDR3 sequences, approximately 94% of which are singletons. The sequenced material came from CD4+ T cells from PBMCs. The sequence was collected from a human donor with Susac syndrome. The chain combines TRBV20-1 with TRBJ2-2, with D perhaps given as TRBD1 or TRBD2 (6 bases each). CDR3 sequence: CSARGGYGTGELFF. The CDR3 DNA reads TGCAGTGCTAGGGGGGGCTATGGCACCGGGGAGCTGTTTTTT.